The 22 T cell receptor beta chains presented below share a single source sample, sequenced in a study of blood T cell repertoires in COVID-19. The data were produced by immunoSEQ multiplex PCR, yet TCRdb's version contains in-frame clones alone and is incomplete. Of a few hundred thousand clones in the sample, 81% were seen once. The material sequenced was peripheral blood. The receptors derive from a human donor with acute or convalescent COVID-19. The donor label of this sample is uncertain.

V and J are TRBV3-1 (or the pseudogene TRBV3-2) and TRBJ1-1; no firm D call. V was cut by 1 base and J by 7 bases, with 7 bases left in between. The CDR3 totals 12 residues. Germline CDR1 is LGHDT and CDR2 is YNNKEL (reference sequence). The CDR3 nucleotides read TGTGCCAGCAGCCAAGCCGGGAGTGAAGCTTTCTTT. Amino acid sequence: CASSQAGSEAFF.

The chain uses TRBV3-1 (or the pseudogene TRBV3-2) and TRBJ1-1, with 7 bases lining up with TRBD1. Germline-derived CDR1 and CDR2 are LGHDT and YNNKEL (reference sequence). The CDR3 is 15 amino acids. V lost 4 bases, J lost 4 bases, and 9 bases stayed unmatched. Here the CDR3 reads CASSLLTGLATEAFF. CDR3 sequence (DNA): TGTGCCAGCAGCCTCCTGACAGGGTTGGCCACTGAAGCTTTCTTT.

CDR3 bases: TGCGCCAGCAAACCAGGGAGGGCGGACACTGAAGCTTTCTTT. Protein product: CASKPGRADTEAFF. The J gene is TRBJ1-1, the V gene TRBV5-1, with a possible D match to TRBD1 (5 bases). There are 14 residues in the CDR3. V dropped 6 bases and J dropped 3 bases, with 15 bases sitting between them. Per the germline V gene, CDR1 is SGHRS and CDR2 is YFSETQ.

In its sample, this clone was seen a few times. The rearrangement links TRBV7-9 to TRBJ1-3; D ambiguous. V lost 5 bases and J 7 bases, leaving 6 bases between the germline ends. This CDR3 has 11 amino acids. Germline CDR1 and CDR2: SEHNR and FQNEAQ (reference sequence). CDR3: CASSPGNTIYF. CDR3 sequence (DNA): TGTGCCAGCAGCCCGGGGAACACCATATATTTT.

This sequence joins TRBV29-1 and TRBJ1-1, with no clear D. The CDR3 length is 11 residues. Trimming stripped 6 bases from V and 8 bases from J, with 13 bases between. From germline, CDR1 is SQVTM and CDR2 ANQGSEA. CDR3 in amino acids: CSVEAWEEAFF. CDR3 nucleotide sequence: TGCAGCGTGGAGGCGTGGGAAGAAGCTTTCTTT.

The J gene is TRBJ2-1, the V gene TRBV3-1 (or the pseudogene TRBV3-2), with 9 bases matching TRBD1. This CDR3 is built from 13 residues. Losses at the gene ends were 4 bases for V and 15 bases for J; bases not matched to a gene: 10. Per germline, CDR1 LGHDT and CDR2 YNNKEL (reference sequence). CDR3 loop: CASSLIYGTGWFF. Written as DNA, the CDR3 is TGTGCCAGCAGCCTTATATACGGGACAGGGTGGTTCTTC.

Concerning this clone itself: A much more abundant neighbour one base away suggests this may be a read error. This chain uses TRBV5-1 with TRBJ1-1; no firm D call. The germline V and J ends were trimmed by 2 bases and 1 base, with 3 bases remaining between them. The CDR3 sequence is 12 residues long. CDR1 is SGHRS and CDR2 is YFSETQ in the germline V gene. CDR3 amino acids: CASSFGNTEAFF. In nucleotides, the CDR3 is TGCGCCAGCAGCTTCGGGAACACTGAAGCTTTCTTT.

This clone was counted a single time. The rearrangement links TRBV6-5 to TRBJ1-3, with 7 bases aligning to TRBD1. Germline CDR1 is MNHEY and CDR2 is SVGAGI. With 5 bases clipped from V and 2 bases from J, the junction kept 0 bases outside the gene matches. This CDR3 is 13 amino acids long. The chain's CDR3 is CASSTGAGNTIYF. The CDR3, as DNA: TGTGCCAGCAGTACAGGGGCTGGAAACACCATATATTTT.

The chain joins TRBV29-1 to TRBJ2-2, with 8 positions matching TRBD2. V shed 3 bases and J 0 bases; nucleotides not matched to a gene: 3. The CDR3 extends over 15 amino acids. Germline V gives CDR1 SQVTM, CDR2 ANQGSEA. CDR3 nucleotides: TGCAGCGTTGATACGGGGGGGACGAACACCGGGGAGCTGTTTTTT. It codes for CSVDTGGTNTGELFF.

The chain uses TRBV18 and TRBJ2-7, with TRBD1 identical over 11 bases. Unmatched junction bases numbered 5, after V lost 1 base and J lost 3 bases. In germline, CDR1 is KGHSH, CDR2 LQKENI. CDR3 size: 16 residues. CDR3 in DNA: TGTGCCAGCTCACCACGCCCGGGGACAGGGGGCTACGAGCAGTACTTC. Translation: CASSPRPGTGGYEQYF.

This chain joins TRBV12-5 and TRBJ2-5; weak D call: TRBD2 (5 bases). Germline CDR1 LGHNT, CDR2 FRNRAP. The V end lost 6 bases, the J end lost 5 bases, and 10 bases lay between the germline ends. The CDR3 totals 12 residues. CDR3 sequence reads: CASGLARETQYF. In DNA form, the CDR3 reads TGTGCTAGTGGCCTAGCCCGGGAGACCCAGTACTTC.

The chain joins TRBV28 to TRBJ1-1; 7 nucleotides line up with TRBD1. J gave up 0 bases and V 5 bases, and 6 bases lay outside the gene matches. The length of the CDR3 is 15 residues. The germline CDR1 and CDR2 sequences are MDHEN and SYDVKM. In nucleotides, the CDR3 is TGTGCCAGCAGTGCCCCTACAGGGGTGAACACTGAAGCTTTCTTT. The encoded protein is CASSAPTGVNTEAFF.

The chain couples TRBV15 to TRBJ1-4; 8 bases map to TRBD1. Germline V lookup: CDR1 LNHNV, CDR2 YYDKDF (reference sequence). The CDR3 loop spans 15 amino acids. V shed 2 bases, J shed 7 bases, and the junction held 6 bases outside the gene matches. The CDR3, as DNA: TGTGCCACCAGCAGATGGACAGGGCGGATTGAAAAACTGTTTTTT. This sequence encodes CATSRWTGRIEKLFF.

The gene calls are TRBV5-4 and TRBJ1-1; 7 nucleotides agree with TRBD1. After removal of 4 bases from V and 7 bases from J, the junction contained 13 bases not matched to a gene. Germline V gene sequence: CDR1 SGHNT, CDR2 YYREEE (reference sequence). This CDR3 comprises 15 residues. The CDR3 here is CASSPGQVGYVEAFF. CDR3 bases: TGTGCCAGCAGCCCCGGACAGGTCGGTTATGTTGAAGCTTTCTTT.

The CDR3 loop reads CASSYRAGAEGEKLFF. The CDR3 DNA is TGTGCCAGCAGTTACCGAGCGGGGGCGGAAGGCGAAAAACTGTTTTTT. The J gene is TRBJ1-4, the V gene TRBV6-5, with D perhaps TRBD1 (6 bases). This CDR3 has 16 amino acids. Germline V gives CDR1 MNHEY, CDR2 SVGAGI. V was trimmed by 2 bases and J by 8 bases, leaving 18 bases between them.

The chain employs TRBV6-5 and TRBJ1-2, with a tentative D call TRBD1 (5 bases). Germline loops: CDR1 MNHEY, CDR2 SVGAGI. This CDR3 is built from 13 residues. The V end was cut by 6 bases, the J end by 4 bases, with 12 bases between. The CDR3 loop is CASRETAVYGYTF. For the CDR3, the DNA is TGTGCCAGCAGAGAGACAGCAGTCTATGGCTACACCTTC.

This chain uses TRBV11-3 with TRBJ1-5; 7 bases match TRBD1. The trim removed 3 bases at V and 6 bases at J, leaving 5 bases unmatched. CDR3 length: 14 amino acids. Germline lookup yields CDR1 SGHNT and CDR2 YENEEA. The CDR3 nucleotides read TGTGCCAGCAGCTTGCGACAGGGTCCTCAGCCCCAGCATTTT. Translating gives CASSLRQGPQPQHF. Using reference TRBV11-3 and TRBJ1-5 for the parts outside the CDR3, the full variable domain is EAGVVQSPRYKIIEKKQPVAFWCNPISGHNTLYWYLQNLGQGPELLIRYENEEAVDDSQLPKDRFSAERLKGVDSTLKIQPAELGDSAVYLCASSLRQGPQPQHFGDGTRLSIL.

This clone was counted between two and nine times. The chain uses TRBV5-4 and TRBJ2-5; 7 nucleotides match TRBD2. The CDR3 is 16 residues long. The V and J ends lost 0 bases and 4 bases, in that order; junction bases with no gene match: 9. Germline assignment: CDR1 SGHNT and CDR2 YYREEE (reference sequence). The DNA for the CDR3 is TGTGCCAGCAGCTTGGCACTAGCGCGGGGTAGAGAGACCCAGTACTTC. Amino acid sequence: CASSLALARGRETQYF.

This clone was recorded only once. This chain uses TRBV6-2 or TRBV6-3 with TRBJ2-7; TRBD2 agrees at 8 bases. There are 14 residues in the CDR3. Germline V lookup: CDR1 MNHEY, CDR2 SVGEGT. J was trimmed by 3 bases and V by 0 bases; bases with no gene match: 1. Here the CDR3 reads CASSYSSGSYEQYF. Written as DNA, the CDR3 is TGTGCCAGCAGTTACTCGAGCGGGAGCTACGAGCAGTACTTC.

The V gene is TRBV28, the J gene TRBJ1-2; the D gene is possibly TRBD1 (6 bases). The CDR3 contains 11 residues. Germline CDR1 is MDHEN and CDR2 is SYDVKM. With 4 bases removed from V and 12 bases from J, the gap between germline ends came to 12 bases. Here the CDR3 DNA reads TGTGCCAGCAGTTCAGCAGGGGTTCACACCTTC. This encodes CASSSAGVHTF.

This clone has only one observation. The chain uses TRBV5-1 and TRBJ1-2, with 7 bases that match TRBD1. V shed 1 base and J 5 bases; nucleotides not matched to a gene: 11. The CDR3 runs to 16 residues. Germline values: CDR1 SGHRS, CDR2 YFSETQ. The CDR3 bases are TGCGCCAGCAGCTTGACGCATGGGACAGTAGGTTATGGCTACACCTTC. This translates into CASSLTHGTVGYGYTF.

The CDR3 region has the DNA TGTGCCAGCAGTTCGCGGACAGCCGGCTCCTACAATGAGCAGTTCTTC. It is translated as CASSSRTAGSYNEQFF. The chain employs TRBV6-5 and TRBJ2-1; possibly TRBD1 for D (6 bases). Germline loops: CDR1 MNHEY, CDR2 SVGAGI. V shed 4 bases and J shed 0 bases, with 13 bases lying between them. The length of the CDR3 is 16 residues.